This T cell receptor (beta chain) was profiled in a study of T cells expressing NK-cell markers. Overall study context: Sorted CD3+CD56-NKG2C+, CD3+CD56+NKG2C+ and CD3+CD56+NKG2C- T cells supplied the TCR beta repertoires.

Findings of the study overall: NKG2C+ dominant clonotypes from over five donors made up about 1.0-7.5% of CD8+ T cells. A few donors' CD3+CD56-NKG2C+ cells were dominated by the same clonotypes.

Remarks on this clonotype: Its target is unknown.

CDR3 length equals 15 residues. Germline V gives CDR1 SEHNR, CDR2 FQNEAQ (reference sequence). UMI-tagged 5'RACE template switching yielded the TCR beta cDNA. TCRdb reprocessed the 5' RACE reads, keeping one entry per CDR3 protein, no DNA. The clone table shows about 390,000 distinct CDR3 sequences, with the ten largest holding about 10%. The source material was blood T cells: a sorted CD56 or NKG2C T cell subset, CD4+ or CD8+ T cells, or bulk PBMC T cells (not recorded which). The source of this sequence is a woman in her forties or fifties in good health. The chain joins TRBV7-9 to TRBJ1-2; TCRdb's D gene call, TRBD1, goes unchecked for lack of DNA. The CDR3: CASSLSGDRNYGYTF.